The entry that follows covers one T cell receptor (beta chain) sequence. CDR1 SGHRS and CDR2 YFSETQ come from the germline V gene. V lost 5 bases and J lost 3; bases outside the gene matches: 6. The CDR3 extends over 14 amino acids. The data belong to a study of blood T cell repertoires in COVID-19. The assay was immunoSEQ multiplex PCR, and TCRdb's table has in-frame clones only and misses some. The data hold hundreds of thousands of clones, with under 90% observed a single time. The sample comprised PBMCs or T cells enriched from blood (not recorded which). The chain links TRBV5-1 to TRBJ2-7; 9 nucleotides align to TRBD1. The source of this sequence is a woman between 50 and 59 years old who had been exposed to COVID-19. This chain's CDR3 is CASSKTGGNYEQYF. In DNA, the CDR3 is TGCGCCAGCAGTAAGACAGGGGGAAACTACGAGCAGTACTTC.